This TCR beta chain stems from a study of neurological immune-mediated disorders. Regarding time point: longitudinal time-point 2. This clonotype was recorded many times. What it binds is not known. A 10-nucleotide random UMI tagged transcripts in template-switch 5'RACE cDNA synthesis. TCRdb re-called the 5' RACE reads with MiXCR, one entry per CDR3 protein. Here the sample spans tens of thousands of distinct CDR3 sequences, around 9.7% being singletons. General observations from the study: The most TCR clonal expansion was seen in HTLV-1-associated myelopathy, and the least was seen in multiple sclerosis, which fell below healthy controls. TCR-beta repertoires seemed private in all groups, with no expanded CDR3 amino acid sequences shared.

V dropped 2 bases and J dropped 9 bases, with 5 bases sitting between them. CDR3 length equals 11 residues. Germline CDR1 reads SEHNR; CDR2 reads FQNEAQ (reference sequence). The sample comprised PBMCs. The receptor comes from a man aged 25 to 45 in good health. The genes are TRBV7-9 and TRBJ2-1, with D unresolved. The CDR3 loop is CASSLPGEQFF. The CDR3 nucleotides read TGTGCCAGCAGCTTACCGGGTGAGCAGTTCTTC.